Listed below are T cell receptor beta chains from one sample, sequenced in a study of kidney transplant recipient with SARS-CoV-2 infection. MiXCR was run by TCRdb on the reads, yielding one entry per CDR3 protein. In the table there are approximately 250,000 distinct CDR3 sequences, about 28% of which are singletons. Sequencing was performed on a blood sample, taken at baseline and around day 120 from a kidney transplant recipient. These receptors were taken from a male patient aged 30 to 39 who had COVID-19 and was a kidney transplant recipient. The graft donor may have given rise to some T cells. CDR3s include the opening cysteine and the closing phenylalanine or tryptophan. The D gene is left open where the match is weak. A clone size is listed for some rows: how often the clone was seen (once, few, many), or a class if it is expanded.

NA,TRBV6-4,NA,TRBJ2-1,CASRANEQFF,TGTGCCAGCAGAGCCAATGAGCAGTTCTTC
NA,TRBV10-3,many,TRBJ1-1,CAISLDGNTEAFF,TGTGCCATCAGTTTGGACGGGAACACTGAAGCTTTCTTT
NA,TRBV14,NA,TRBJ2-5,CASSQDPGVAETQYF,TGTGCCAGCAGCCAAGATCCCGGAGTTGCGGAGACCCAGTACTTC
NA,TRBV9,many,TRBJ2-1,CASSVEGGLGNEQFF,TGTGCCAGCAGCGTAGAAGGGGGGCTCGGGAATGAGCAGTTCTTC
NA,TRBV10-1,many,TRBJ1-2,CASSGSARSRKTYGYTF,TGCGCCAGCAGTGGATCCGCAAGATCGCGAAAGACCTATGGCTACACCTTC
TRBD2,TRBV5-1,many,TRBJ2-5,CASSETPGLATETQYF,TGCGCCAGCAGCGAGACACCGGGACTAGCAACAGAGACCCAGTACTTC
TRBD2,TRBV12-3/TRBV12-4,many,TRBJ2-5,CASSFDSRPRASGRLETQYF,TGTGCCAGCAGTTTTGATTCCAGGCCGCGGGCTAGCGGGAGATTGGAGACCCAGTACTTC
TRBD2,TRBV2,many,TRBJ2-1,CASSVTSGAHNEQFF,TGTGCCAGCAGTGTGACTAGCGGGGCGCACAATGAGCAGTTCTTC
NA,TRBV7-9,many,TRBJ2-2,CASIIKGGDTGELFF,TGTGCCAGCATTATCAAGGGGGGGGACACCGGGGAGCTGTTTTTT
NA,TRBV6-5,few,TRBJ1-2,CASSQFFSMRKTYGYTF,TGTGCCAGCAGTCAATTCTTCTCTATGCGAAAGACCTATGGCTACACCTTC
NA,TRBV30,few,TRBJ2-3,CAWHKRGSTDTQYF,TGTGCCTGGCATAAGAGGGGCAGCACAGATACGCAGTATTTT
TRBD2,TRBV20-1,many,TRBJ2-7,CSASPRTSGSYEQYF,TGCAGTGCTAGCCCCAGGACTAGCGGGTCCTACGAGCAGTACTTC
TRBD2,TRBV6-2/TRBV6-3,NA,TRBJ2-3,CASRLAVTDTQYF,TGTGCCAGCAGGCTAGCGGTAACAGATACGCAGTATTTT
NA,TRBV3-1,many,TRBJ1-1,CASSYLYPISIRTEAFF,TGTGCCAGCAGCTATTTGTATCCCATTTCAATTCGCACTGAAGCTTTCTTT
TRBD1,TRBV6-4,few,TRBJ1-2,CASSRGQGAKGYTF,TGTGCCAGCAGTCGCGGCCAGGGGGCGAAAGGCTACACCTTC
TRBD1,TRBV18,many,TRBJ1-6,CASSPPGQGVYNSPLHF,TGTGCCAGCTCACCACCGGGACAGGGGGTTTATAATTCACCCCTCCACTTT
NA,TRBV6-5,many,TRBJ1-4,CASSPGQSWEKLFF,TGTGCCAGCAGCCCTGGACAGTCTTGGGAAAAACTGTTTTTT
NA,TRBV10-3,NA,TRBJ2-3,CAIRGRGSTDTQYF,TGTGCCATCAGAGGTCGAGGAAGCACAGATACGCAGTATTTT
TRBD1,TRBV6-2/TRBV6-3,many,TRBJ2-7,CASTNDRGYSYEQYF,TGTGCCAGCACAAACGACAGGGGGTACTCCTACGAGCAGTACTTC
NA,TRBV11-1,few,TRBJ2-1,CASSAFGDEQFF,TGTGCCAGCAGCGCGTTTGGGGATGAGCAGTTCTTC